This TCR beta chain is drawn from a study of Graves' ophthalmopathy and Graves' hyperthyroidism. Amplified TCR beta CDR3 regions were obtained using RNA transcripts as template. First-round RT-PCR employed HTBI primers, with a second-round multiplex PCR after it. TCRdb fed the multiplex PCR reads into MiXCR, producing one record per CDR3 protein. The sample shows around 590,000 distinct CDR3 sequences, less than 40% of them seen only once. From germline, CDR1 is SGHRS and CDR2 YFSETQ. V was pared by 3 bases and J by 4 bases, with 10 bases between. The CDR3 sequence is 14 residues long. This clonotype was observed at least ten times.

This receptor was identified in an adult man with Graves' hyperthyroidism. This chain uses TRBV5-1 with TRBJ1-4; D is possibly TRBD1 (6 bases). What was sequenced was peripheral blood or thyroid tissue (not recorded which). CDR3 sequence (DNA): TGCGCCAGCAGCTCGGACAGCGGTAATGAAAAACTGTTTTTT. This gives the protein CASSSDSGNEKLFF. Combining the CDR3 with reference TRBV5-1 and TRBJ1-4 gives the whole variable domain KAGVTQTPRYLIKTRGQQVTLSCSPISGHRSVSWYQQTPGQGLQFLFEYFSETQRNKGNFPGRFSGRQFSNSRSEMNVSTLELGDSALYLCASSSDSGNEKLFFGSGTQLSVL.